This paragraph covers one T cell receptor beta chain sequence. What it binds is unknown. This entry belongs to a study of vaccination effects on CD4 cells after COVID-19. CDR1 and CDR2 (germline): SNHLY, FYNNEI. This CDR3 is built from 13 residues. Trimming shortened V by 3 bases and J by 4 bases, and 7 bases separated the two germline ends. Having been cultured for less than 12 days, the cells underwent CD4+ T cell isolation. The infection with SARS-CoV-2 (confirmed by PCR) occurred in this person between March and December 2020. Each participant received a vaccine that was either BNT162b2 or mRNA-1273, given as two doses. Generated by immunoSEQ multiplex PCR, the TCRdb table keeps only in-frame clones and is missing some. The repertoire holds some 50,000 clones, with under 85% as singletons.

The receptor was isolated from a human donor who had a prior SARS-CoV-2 infection. V and J are TRBV2 and TRBJ2-1; no firm D call. Specimen: CD4+ T cells from PBMCs cultured without peptide, collected after COVID-19 vaccination. The CDR3 DNA reads as TGTGCCAGCAGTGATACGAATTACAATGAGCAGTTCTTC. Translation: CASSDTNYNEQFF. The full variable domain, its missing parts supplied by reference TRBV2 and TRBJ2-1, is EPEVTQTPSHQVTQMGQEVILRCVPISNHLYFYWYRQILGQKVEFLVSFYNNEISEKSEIFDDQFSVERPDGSNFTLKIRSTKLEDSAMYFCASSDTNYNEQFFGPGTRLTVL.